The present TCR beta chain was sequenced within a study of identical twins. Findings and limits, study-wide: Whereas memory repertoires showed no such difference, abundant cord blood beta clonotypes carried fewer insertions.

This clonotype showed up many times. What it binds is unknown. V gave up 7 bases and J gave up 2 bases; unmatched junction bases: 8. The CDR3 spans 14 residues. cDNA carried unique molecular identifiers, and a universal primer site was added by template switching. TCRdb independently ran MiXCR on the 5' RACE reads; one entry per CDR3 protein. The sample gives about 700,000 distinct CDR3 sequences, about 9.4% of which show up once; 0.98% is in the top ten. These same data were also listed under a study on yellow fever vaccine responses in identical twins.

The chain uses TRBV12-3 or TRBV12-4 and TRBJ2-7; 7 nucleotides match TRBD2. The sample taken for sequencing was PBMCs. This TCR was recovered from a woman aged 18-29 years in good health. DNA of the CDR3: TGTGCCAGCAAGCCCAGGGAGGGAACCTACGAGCAGTACTTC. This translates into CASKPREGTYEQYF.